This TCR beta chain was obtained from a study of T cell changes during pregnancy in multiple sclerosis. Some clones are missing from TCRdb's copy, which holds only in-frame ones; the method was immunoSEQ multiplex PCR. The sample has about 50,000 clones; around 90% are singletons. The ends were cut back, 6 bases at V and 7 bases at J, with 16 bases in the middle. The CDR3 has 13 residues. Per germline, CDR1 MNHEY and CDR2 SMNVEV (reference sequence). The receptor was isolated from a female donor with multiple sclerosis, enrolled in a pregnancy study. V gene TRBV27 combines with J gene TRBJ2-7; D possibly corresponds to TRBD2 (6 bases). This material consisted of CD8+ T cells from peripheral blood mononuclear cells, taken after pregnancy. DNA for the CDR3: TGTGCCAGCAGCCCTGGCGGACTAATTGAGCAGTACTTC. Amino acids: CASSPGGLIEQYF.